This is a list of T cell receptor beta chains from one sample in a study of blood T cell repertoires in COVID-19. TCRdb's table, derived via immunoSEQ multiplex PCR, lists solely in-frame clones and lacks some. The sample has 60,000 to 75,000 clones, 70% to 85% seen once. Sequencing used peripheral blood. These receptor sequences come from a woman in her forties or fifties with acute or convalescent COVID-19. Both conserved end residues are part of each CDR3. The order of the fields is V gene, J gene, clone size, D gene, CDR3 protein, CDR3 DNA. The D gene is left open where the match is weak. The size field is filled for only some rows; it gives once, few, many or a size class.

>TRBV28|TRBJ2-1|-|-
CASSYRVKQFF
TGTGCCAGCAGCTACAGGGTTAAGCAGTTCTTC
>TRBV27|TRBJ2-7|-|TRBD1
CASRAGGRNYF
TGTGCCAGCCGAGCAGGGGGAAGAAACTACTTC
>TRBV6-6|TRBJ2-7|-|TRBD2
CASSYPPSGRGEQYF
TGTGCCAGCAGTTACCCCCCTAGCGGGAGAGGCGAGCAGTACTTC
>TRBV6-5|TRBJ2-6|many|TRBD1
CASSQGQERNVLTF
TGTGCCAGCAGTCAGGGACAGGAACGAAACGTCCTGACTTTC
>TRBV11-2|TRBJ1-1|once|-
CASSSETRFLNTEAFF
TGTGCCAGCAGCAGTGAAACCAGGTTTCTGAACACTGAAGCTTTCTTT
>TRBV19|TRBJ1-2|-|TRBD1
CASSIPRDSEFYGYTF
TGTGCCAGTAGTATCCCCAGGGACAGCGAATTCTATGGCTACACCTTC
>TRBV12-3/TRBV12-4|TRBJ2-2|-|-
CASSLEGTGELFF
TGTGCCAGCAGCCTCGAGGGAACCGGGGAGCTGTTTTTT
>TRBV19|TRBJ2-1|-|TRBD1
CASSSRQGAMNEQFF
TGTGCCAGTAGTAGCCGACAGGGGGCAATGAATGAGCAGTTCTTC
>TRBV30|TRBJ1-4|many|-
CAWSVLSSTVPRLNEKLFF
TGTGCCTGGAGTGTACTCTCTTCGACAGTTCCTCGGCTTAATGAAAAACTGTTTTTT
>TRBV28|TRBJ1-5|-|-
CASSRLNQPQHF
TGTGCCAGCAGTCGTCTTAATCAGCCCCAGCATTTT
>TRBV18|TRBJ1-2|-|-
CASSPGGAPGYTF
TGTGCCAGCTCCCCGGGGGGGGCGCCCGGCTACACCTTC
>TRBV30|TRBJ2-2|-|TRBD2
CAWTGLAGAVTGELFF
TGTGCCTGGACGGGACTAGCGGGAGCGGTCACCGGGGAGCTGTTTTTT
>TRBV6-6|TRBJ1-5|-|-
CASRLEGNQPQHF
TGTGCCAGCAGATTGGAGGGAAATCAGCCCCAGCATTTT
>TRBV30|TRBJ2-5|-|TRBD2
CACGGSGKAGETQYF
TGTGCCTGCGGGGGGAGCGGGAAGGCCGGGGAGACCCAGTACTTC
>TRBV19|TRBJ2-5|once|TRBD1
CASKETGRETQYF
TGTGCCAGTAAAGAGACAGGGCGAGAGACCCAGTACTTC
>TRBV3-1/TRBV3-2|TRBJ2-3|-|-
CASSSSDTQYF
TGTGCCAGCAGCTCGTCAGATACGCAGTATTTT
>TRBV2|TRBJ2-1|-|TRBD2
CASSDEGTRIF
TGTGCCAGCAGCGATGAAGGGACTAGGATCTTC
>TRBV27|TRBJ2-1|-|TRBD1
CASSAGQGLGYNEQFF
TGTGCCAGCAGTGCGGGACAGGGTTTGGGCTACAATGAGCAGTTCTTC
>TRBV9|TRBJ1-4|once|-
CASSVAPTDEKLFF
TGTGCCAGCAGCGTTGCCCCTACGGATGAAAAACTGTTTTTT
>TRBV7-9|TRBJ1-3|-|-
CASSYINRVNSGNTIYF
TGTGCCAGCAGCTACATTAACAGGGTAAACTCTGGAAACACCATATATTTT
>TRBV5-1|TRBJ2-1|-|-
CASSLETPYNEQFF
TGCGCCAGCAGCTTGGAAACACCGTACAATGAGCAGTTCTTC
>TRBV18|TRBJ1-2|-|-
CASSPRGERGYTF
TGTGCCAGCTCCCCCCGGGGGGAAAGGGGCTACACCTTC
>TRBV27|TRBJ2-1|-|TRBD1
CASSFSQGAYNEQFF
TGTGCCAGCAGTTTCAGTCAGGGGGCCTACAATGAGCAGTTCTTC
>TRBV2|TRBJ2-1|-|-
CASSEMGVGNEQFF
TGTGCCAGCAGTGAAATGGGCGTTGGCAATGAGCAGTTCTTC
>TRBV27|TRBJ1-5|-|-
CASSLSGDWPQHF
TGTGCCAGCAGTTTATCGGGGGACTGGCCCCAGCATTTT
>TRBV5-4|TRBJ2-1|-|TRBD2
CASSLGLAGGFGSNEQFF
TGTGCCAGCAGCTTGGGACTAGCGGGGGGGTTCGGGTCCAATGAGCAGTTCTTC
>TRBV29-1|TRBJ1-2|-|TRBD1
CSVWTGGGYTF
TGCAGCGTATGGACAGGGGGAGGCTACACCTTC
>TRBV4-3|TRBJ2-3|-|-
CASSQDWTQGTDTQYF
TGCGCCAGCAGCCAAGATTGGACACAGGGTACAGATACGCAGTATTTT
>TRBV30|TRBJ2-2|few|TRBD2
CAWKVAGGPFGGELFF
TGTGCCTGGAAAGTAGCGGGAGGGCCATTCGGCGGGGAGCTGTTTTTT
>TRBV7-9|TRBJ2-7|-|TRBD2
CASSSGTTEDEQYF
TGTGCCAGCAGCTCCGGGACTACCGAGGACGAGCAGTACTTC
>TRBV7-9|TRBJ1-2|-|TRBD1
CASRGDSYGYTF
TGTGCCAGCAGGGGGGACAGCTATGGCTACACCTTC
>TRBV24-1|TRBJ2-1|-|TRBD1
CATSDLIGFWDRLGRGLF
TGTGCCACCAGTGATTTAATAGGGTTCTGGGACAGGTTGGGACGGGGGCTCTTC
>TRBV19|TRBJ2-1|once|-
CASSALTVRHEQFF
TGTGCCAGTAGTGCGTTGACTGTGAGACATGAGCAGTTCTTC
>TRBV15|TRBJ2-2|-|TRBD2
CATSRDESVAGTIGELFF
TGTGCCACCAGCAGAGATGAGTCTGTAGCGGGAACGATCGGGGAGCTGTTTTTT
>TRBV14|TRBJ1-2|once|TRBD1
CASSQGAGGDYGYTF
TGTGCCAGCAGCCAAGGAGCAGGGGGCGACTATGGCTACACCTTC
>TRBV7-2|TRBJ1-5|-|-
CASSLDPGGNQPQHF
TGTGCCAGCAGCTTAGATCCAGGGGGCAATCAGCCCCAGCATTTT
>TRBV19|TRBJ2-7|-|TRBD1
CASSPPGQPYEQYF
TGTGCCAGTAGTCCTCCGGGACAGCCCTACGAGCAGTACTTC
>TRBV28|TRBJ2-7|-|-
CASSRGYEQYF
TGTGCCAGCAGCCGCGGGTACGAGCAGTACTTC
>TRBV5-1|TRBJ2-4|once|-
CASSRSRQDQAKNIQYF
TGCGCCAGCAGCCGGAGCCGACAGGATCAAGCCAAAAACATTCAGTACTTC
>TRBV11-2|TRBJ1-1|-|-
CASSLDPVEAFF
TGTGCCAGCAGCTTAGATCCGGTTGAAGCTTTCTTT
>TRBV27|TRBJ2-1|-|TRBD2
CASSLVAGGYNEQFF
TGTGCCAGCAGTTTAGTAGCGGGCGGATACAATGAGCAGTTCTTC
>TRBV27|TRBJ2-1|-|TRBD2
CASTSGGQRLAYNEQFF
TGTGCCAGCACTTCGGGGGGGCAAAGACTAGCTTACAATGAGCAGTTCTTC
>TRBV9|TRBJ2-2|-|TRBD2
CASSATLAGAGTGELFF
TGTGCCAGCAGCGCCACCTTAGCGGGAGCGGGCACCGGGGAGCTGTTTTTT
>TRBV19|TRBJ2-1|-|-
CASREDQVGNEQFF
TGTGCCAGTAGGGAGGACCAAGTTGGCAATGAGCAGTTCTTC
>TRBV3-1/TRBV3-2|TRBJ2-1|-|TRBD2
CASSHGLVGEQFF
TGTGCCAGCAGCCACGGACTAGTCGGCGAGCAGTTCTTC
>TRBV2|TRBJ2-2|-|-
CATEDRNTGELFF
TGTGCCACCGAAGACAGGAACACCGGGGAGCTGTTTTTT
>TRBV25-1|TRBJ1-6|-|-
CASSEGGGETLHF
TGTGCCAGCAGTGAGGGCGGGGGGGAGACCCTCCACTTT
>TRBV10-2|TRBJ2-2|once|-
CASSESGGTGELFF
TGCGCCAGCAGTGAGTCCGGCGGGACCGGGGAGCTGTTTTTT
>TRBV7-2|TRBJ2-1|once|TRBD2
CASSLLLAGAKNEQFF
TGTGCCAGCAGCCTCCTACTAGCGGGAGCAAAGAATGAGCAGTTCTTC